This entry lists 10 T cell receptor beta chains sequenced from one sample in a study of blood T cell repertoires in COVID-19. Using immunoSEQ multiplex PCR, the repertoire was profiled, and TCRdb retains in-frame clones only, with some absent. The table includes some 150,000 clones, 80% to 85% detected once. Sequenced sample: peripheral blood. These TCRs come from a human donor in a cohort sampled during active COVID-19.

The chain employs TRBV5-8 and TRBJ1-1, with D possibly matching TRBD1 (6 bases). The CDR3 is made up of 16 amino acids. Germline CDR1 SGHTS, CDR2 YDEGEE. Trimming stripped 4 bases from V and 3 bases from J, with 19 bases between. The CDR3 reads CASSRPTTGYHTEAFF. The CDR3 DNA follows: TGTGCCAGCAGCCGCCCTACAACAGGGTACCACACTGAAGCTTTCTTT.

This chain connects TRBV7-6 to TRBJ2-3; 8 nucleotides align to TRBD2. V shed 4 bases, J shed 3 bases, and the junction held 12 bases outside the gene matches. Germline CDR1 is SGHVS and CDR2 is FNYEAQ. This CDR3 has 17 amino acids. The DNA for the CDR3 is TGTGCCAGCAGCTCCTTTACCCGGGGGGGAGGAACAGATACGCAGTATTTT. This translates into CASSSFTRGGGTDTQYF.

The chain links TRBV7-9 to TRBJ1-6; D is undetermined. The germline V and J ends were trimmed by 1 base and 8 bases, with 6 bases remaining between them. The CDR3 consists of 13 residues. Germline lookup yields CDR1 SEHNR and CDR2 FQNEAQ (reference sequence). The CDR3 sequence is CASSLGRDSPLHF. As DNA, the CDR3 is TGTGCCAGCAGCTTAGGGAGGGATTCACCCCTCCACTTT.

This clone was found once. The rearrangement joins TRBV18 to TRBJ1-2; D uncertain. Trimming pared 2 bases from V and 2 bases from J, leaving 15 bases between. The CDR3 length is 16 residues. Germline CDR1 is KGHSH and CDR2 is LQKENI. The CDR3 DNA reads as TGTGCCAGCTCACCAGGTCGGTTTAACTCAAACTATGGCTACACCTTC. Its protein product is CASSPGRFNSNYGYTF.

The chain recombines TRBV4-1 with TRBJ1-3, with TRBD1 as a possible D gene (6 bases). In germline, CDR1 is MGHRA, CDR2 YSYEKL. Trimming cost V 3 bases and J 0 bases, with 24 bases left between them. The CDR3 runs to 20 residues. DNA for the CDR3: TGCGCCAGCAGCCAGGTCCCCGGGACACTTCGTCGGAGCTCTGGAAACACCATATATTTT. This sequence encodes CASSQVPGTLRRSSGNTIYF.

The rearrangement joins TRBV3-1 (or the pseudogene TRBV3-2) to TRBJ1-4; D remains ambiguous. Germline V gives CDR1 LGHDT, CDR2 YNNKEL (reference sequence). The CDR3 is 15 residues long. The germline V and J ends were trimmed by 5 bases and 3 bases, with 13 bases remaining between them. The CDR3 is CASSYRPGANEKLFF. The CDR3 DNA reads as TGTGCCAGCAGCTATCGTCCCGGGGCTAATGAAAAACTGTTTTTT.

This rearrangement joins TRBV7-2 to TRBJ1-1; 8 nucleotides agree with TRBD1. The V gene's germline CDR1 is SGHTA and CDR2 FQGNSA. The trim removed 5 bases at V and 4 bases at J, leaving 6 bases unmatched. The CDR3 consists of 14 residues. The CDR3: CASSIGQGSTEAFF. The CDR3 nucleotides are TGTGCCAGCAGCATAGGACAGGGCTCCACTGAAGCTTTCTTT.

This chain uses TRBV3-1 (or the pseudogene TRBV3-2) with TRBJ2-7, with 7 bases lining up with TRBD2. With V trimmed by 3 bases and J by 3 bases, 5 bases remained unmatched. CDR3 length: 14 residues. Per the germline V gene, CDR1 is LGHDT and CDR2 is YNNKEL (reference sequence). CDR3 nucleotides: TGTGCCAGCAGCCACGGCGGGGGTATCTACGAGCAGTACTTC. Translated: CASSHGGGIYEQYF.

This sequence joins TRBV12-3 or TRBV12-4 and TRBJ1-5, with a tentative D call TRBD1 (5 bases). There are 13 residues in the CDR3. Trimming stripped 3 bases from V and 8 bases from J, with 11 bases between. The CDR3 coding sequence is TGTGCCAGCAGTTTCACGACAGCCAAGCCCCAGCATTTT. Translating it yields CASSFTTAKPQHF.

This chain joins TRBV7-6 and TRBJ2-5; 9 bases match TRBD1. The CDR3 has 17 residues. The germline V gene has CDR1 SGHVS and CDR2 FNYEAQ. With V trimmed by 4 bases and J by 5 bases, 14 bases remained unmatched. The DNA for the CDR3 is TGTGCCAGCAGCTCCCGGATCCCGGGACAGGGACGTGAGACCCAGTACTTC. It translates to CASSSRIPGQGRETQYF.